The rows below give T cell receptor beta chains drawn from one sample of a study of read filtering for tumor transcriptome and immune sequencing. Via MiXCR, TCRdb re-called the reads, giving one row per CDR3 protein. The sample lists roughly 38,000 distinct CDR3 sequences, over 10% occurring once. Sequences were obtained from a population of CD138-negative cells sorted from bone marrow. The receptors were gathered from a donor over 35 with multiple myeloma. Each CDR3 is given with its conserved first and last residue. Fields, in order: J gene, V gene, clone size, D gene, CDR3 DNA, CDR3 protein. D genes are given only for firm matches. The size entry is marked missing in some rows and otherwise reads once, few, many or a size class.

TRBJ1-5	TRBV7-2	many	.	TGTGCCAGCAGCTCTCCTACAGGGTATCAGCCCCAGCATTTT	CASSSPTGYQPQHF
TRBJ1-4	TRBV2	many	TRBD1	TGTGCCAGCAGTAGCGCCGGGACAGACAATGAAAAACTGTTTTTT	CASSSAGTDNEKLFF
TRBJ1-5	TRBV3-1	many	.	TGTGCCAGCAGCCAAAGCCCGGGGGCGGTTTCGGGTCAGCCCCAGCATTTT	CASSQSPGAVSGQPQHF
TRBJ2-1	TRBV30	few	.	TGTGCCTGGACTAAGACAGTCTCCTACAATGAGCAGTTCTTC	CAWTKTVSYNEQFF
TRBJ2-1	TRBV10-1	many	.	TGCGCCAGCAGTGAGGGAACGGATCGCAATGAGCAGTTCTTC	CASSEGTDRNEQFF
TRBJ2-5	TRBV14	few	.	TGTGCCAGCAGCCAGAGCCCCAGGAGGGAGACCCAGTACTTC	CASSQSPRRETQYF
TRBJ2-7	TRBV18	few	TRBD1	TGTGCCAGCTCACCACCGATATCCCGGGACAGATCCTACGAGCAGTACTTC	CASSPPISRDRSYEQYF
TRBJ2-1	TRBV10-3	many	.	TGTGCCATCAAATCGGGGAATGAGCAGTTCTTC	CAIKSGNEQFF
TRBJ2-6	TRBV28	many	.	TGTGCCAGCAGTTTAGCTTCTGGGGCTGCTAGCGCCAACGTCCTGACTTTC	CASSLASGAASANVLTF
TRBJ2-3	TRBV7-6	many	.	TGTGCCAGCAGCTTAGTGCCAGATACGCAGTATTTT	CASSLVPDTQYF
TRBJ2-5	TRBV10-3	many	.	TGTGCCATCAGTGAGTCGAAAAAAGAGACCCAGTACTTC	CAISESKKETQYF
TRBJ2-7	TRBV20-1	few	TRBD2	TGCAGTGCGGGACTAGCGGGAGTCCAATACGAGCAGTACTTC	CSAGLAGVQYEQYF
TRBJ2-1	TRBV5-1	many	TRBD2	TGCGCCAGCACCCGCCGGGAGGACAATGAGCAGTTCTTC	CASTRREDNEQFF
TRBJ1-4	TRBV19	many	.	TGTGCCAGTAGTATAGTGTCTAATGAAAAACTGTTTTTT	CASSIVSNEKLFF
TRBJ2-1	TRBV12-3/TRBV12-4	many	.	TGTGCCAGCAGTTTTACGGCCGGGGACAATGAGCAGTTCTTC	CASSFTAGDNEQFF
TRBJ1-5	TRBV19	many	.	TGTGCCAGTACCAATAGAGGAGGGGGTCAGCCCCAGCATTTT	CASTNRGGGQPQHF
TRBJ2-7	TRBV12-3/TRBV12-4	.	TRBD1	TGTGCCAGCAGTCTGGGGCAACAGGGGGCTTACGAGCAGTACTTC	CASSLGQQGAYEQYF
TRBJ2-1	TRBV10-3	.	.	TGTGCCATCAGGGACAGCAATGAGCAGTTCTTC	CAIRDSNEQFF
TRBJ2-1	TRBV12-3/TRBV12-4	many	.	TGTGCCAGCAGTTTAATAGACCGCGACAATGAGCAGTTCTTC	CASSLIDRDNEQFF
TRBJ2-3	TRBV7-3	many	TRBD2	TGTGCCAGCAGCTCTCTAGCGGGCACAGATACGCAGTATTTT	CASSSLAGTDTQYF
TRBJ2-5	TRBV29-1	many	TRBD1	TGCAGCGTTGGAACAGGGGTTCGAGAGACCCAGTACTTC	CSVGTGVRETQYF
TRBJ2-2	TRBV9	.	.	TGTGCCAGCACCAAAGGGGGGAACACCGGGGAGCTGTTTTTT	CASTKGGNTGELFF
TRBJ2-1	TRBV28	many	TRBD2	TGTGCCAGCACTCTAGGGGTAGCGGGAGGGAATGAGCAGTTCTTC	CASTLGVAGGNEQFF
TRBJ1-1	TRBV9	.	.	TGTGCCAGCAGCGTAGGTAGCAGGCGACGAAACACTGATGCTTTCTTT	CASSVGSRRRNTDAFF
TRBJ2-1	TRBV6-2/TRBV6-3	many	TRBD2	TGTGCCAGCACCATAGGGACTAGCGGACAGTTCTTC	CASTIGTSGQFF
TRBJ2-5	TRBV7-2	.	TRBD2	TGTGCCAGCAGCTGGGGGGGGGGAGAAGAGACCCAGTACTTC	CASSWGGGEETQYF
TRBJ2-1	TRBV19	.	TRBD2	TGTGCCAGTAGTCCCCGAATTAGCGGGAGGTACAATGGGCAGTTCTTC	CASSPRISGRYNGQFF
TRBJ2-2	TRBV20-1	many	TRBD2	TGCAGTGCTAGAATGGGCGGGAGAAGCACCGGGGAGCTGTTTTTT	CSARMGGRSTGELFF
TRBJ2-5	TRBV7-7	many	.	TGTGCTAGCAGCTTATTACAAGAAAGTGGGACCCAGTACTTC	CASSLLQESGTQYF
TRBJ2-7	TRBV7-2	many	.	TGTGCCAGCAGCTTTGGTAATAGAGCCTACGAGCAGTACTTC	CASSFGNRAYEQYF
TRBJ2-1	TRBV28	many	.	TGTGCCACCCAGGGCGGGACCCGCTTGTCGGATGAGCAGTTCTTC	CATQGGTRLSDEQFF
TRBJ2-5	TRBV20-1	few	TRBD2	TGCAGTGCTAGCCTACCACTAGCGGGATTCCCCAGAACTCAAGAGACCCAGTACTTC	CSASLPLAGFPRTQETQYF
TRBJ2-5	TRBV5-6	many	.	TGTGCCAGCAGCTTGGCGGCGTCCCCCAGGACCCAGTACTTC	CASSLAASPRTQYF
TRBJ2-5	TRBV14	many	TRBD1	TGTGCCAGCGGCTCCGGGACAGGACAAGAGACCCAGTACTTC	CASGSGTGQETQYF
TRBJ2-3	TRBV6-5	many	.	TGTGCCAGCAGAGACCCCAACACAGATACGCAGTATTTT	CASRDPNTDTQYF
TRBJ1-5	TRBV20-1	many	.	TGCAGTGCTAGGGACACGGCGAGTCAGCCCCAGCATTTT	CSARDTASQPQHF
TRBJ2-3	TRBV28	many	.	TGTGCCAGCAGTTTAGGAGACAAGACAGATACGCAGTATTTT	CASSLGDKTDTQYF
TRBJ2-7	TRBV5-1	few	TRBD2	TGCGCCAGCAGCCGCACTAGCGGGAGGGAAAATACCTACGAGCAGTACTTC	CASSRTSGRENTYEQYF
TRBJ2-3	TRBV6-5	many	.	TGTGCCAGCAGTTCCGACACGCCCCGTGATACGCAGTATTTT	CASSSDTPRDTQYF
TRBJ2-7	TRBV28	many	.	TGTGCCAGCAGTACAACCGGGACTCTCTCCTACGAGCAGTACTTC	CASSTTGTLSYEQYF
TRBJ1-4	TRBV7-9	many	TRBD1	TGTGCCAGCAGCGGGACAGTATATAATGAAAAACTGTTTTTT	CASSGTVYNEKLFF
TRBJ1-6	TRBV12-3/TRBV12-4	many	.	TGTGCCAGCAGTTATTCTATTCCACCTGAATCACCCCTCCACTTT	CASSYSIPPESPLHF
TRBJ2-7	TRBV6-2/TRBV6-3	.	TRBD2	TGTGCCAGCAAGGGACTAGCGTCCTCCTACGAGCGGTACTTC	CASKGLASSYERYF
TRBJ2-5	TRBV20-1	many	.	TGCAGTGCGGGATATGAGACCCAGTACTTC	CSAGYETQYF
TRBJ2-7	TRBV7-2	many	.	TGTGCCAGCAGCCTGGGGGCAGGGTCGACCTACGAGCAGTACTTC	CASSLGAGSTYEQYF